This TCR beta chain was identified in a study of T cells in Graves' hyperthyroidism and ophthalmopathy. Researchers took RNA transcripts and amplified the TCR beta CDR3 regions from them. The TCR CDR3 was amplified in a first-round RT-PCR using the HTBI primer set. TCRdb reprocessed the multiplex PCR reads with MiXCR, giving one entry per CDR3 protein. Of 400,000 to 600,000 distinct CDR3 sequences in the sample, about 20% were seen once. Germline CDR1 GTSNPN, CDR2 SVGIG (reference sequence). V dropped 0 bases and J dropped 7 bases, with 15 bases sitting between them. The CDR3 consists of 14 residues. This clonotype has at least ten counts.

The V call is TRBV30, the J call TRBJ1-2, with a weak D call TRBD1 (5 bases). What was sequenced was blood. The receptor comes from a man aged 18 to 29 with Graves' hyperthyroidism. Here the CDR3 reads CAWSVPLLGPGYTF. Written as DNA, the CDR3 is TGTGCCTGGAGTGTACCCCTCTTGGGACCTGGCTACACCTTC.